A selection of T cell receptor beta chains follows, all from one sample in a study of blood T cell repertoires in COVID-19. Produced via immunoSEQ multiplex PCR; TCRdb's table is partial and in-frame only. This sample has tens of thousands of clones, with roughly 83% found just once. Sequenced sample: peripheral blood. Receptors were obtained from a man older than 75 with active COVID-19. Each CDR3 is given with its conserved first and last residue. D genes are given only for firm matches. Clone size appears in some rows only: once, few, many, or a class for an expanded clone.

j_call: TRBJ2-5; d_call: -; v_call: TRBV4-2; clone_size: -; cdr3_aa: CASSPGTGQETQYF; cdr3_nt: TGTGCCAGCAGCCCCGGAACGGGGCAAGAGACCCAGTACTTC
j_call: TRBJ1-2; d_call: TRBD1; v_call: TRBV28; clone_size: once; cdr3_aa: CASSRGQERYGYTF; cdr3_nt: TGTGCCAGCAGTCGAGGACAGGAGCGCTATGGCTACACCTTC
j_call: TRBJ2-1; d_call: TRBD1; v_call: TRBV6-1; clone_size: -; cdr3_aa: CASSERSGTATSSYNEQFF; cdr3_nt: TGTGCCAGCAGTGAAAGGAGTGGGACAGCAACCAGCTCCTACAATGAGCAGTTCTTC
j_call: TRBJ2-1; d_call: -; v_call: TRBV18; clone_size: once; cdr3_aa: CASSPRDLQGRSYNEQFF; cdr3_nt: TGTGCCAGCTCACCTAGAGACCTACAGGGACGCTCCTACAATGAGCAGTTCTTC
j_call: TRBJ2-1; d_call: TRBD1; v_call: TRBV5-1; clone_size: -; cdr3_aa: CASSLDRVRDEQFF; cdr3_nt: TGCGCCAGCAGCTTAGACAGGGTGAGGGATGAGCAGTTCTTC
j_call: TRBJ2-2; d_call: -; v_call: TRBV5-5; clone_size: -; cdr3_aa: CASSLVRYNTGELFF; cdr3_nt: TGTGCCAGCAGCTTGGTCAGGTATAACACCGGGGAGCTGTTTTTT
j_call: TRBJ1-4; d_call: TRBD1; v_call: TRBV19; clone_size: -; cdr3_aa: CASSEKTGVTNEKLFF; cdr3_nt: TGTGCCAGTAGTGAAAAAACAGGGGTGACTAATGAAAAACTGTTTTTT
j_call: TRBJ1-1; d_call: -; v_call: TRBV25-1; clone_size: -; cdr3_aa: CASSGGYTGRNTEAFF; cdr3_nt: TGTGCCAGCAGTGGGGGCTACACCGGGAGGAACACTGAAGCTTTCTTT
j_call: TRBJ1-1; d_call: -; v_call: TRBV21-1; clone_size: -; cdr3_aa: CASSRGGAGTEAFF; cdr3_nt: TGTGCCAGCAGCAGAGGGGGCGCCGGCACTGAAGCTTTCTTT
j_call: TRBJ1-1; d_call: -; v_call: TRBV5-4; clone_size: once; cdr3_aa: CASSSQLPGENTEAFF; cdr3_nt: TGTGCCAGCTCATCCCAGCTACCCGGGGAGAACACTGAAGCTTTCTTT
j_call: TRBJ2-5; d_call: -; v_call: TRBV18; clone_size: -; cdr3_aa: CASSSGHQETQYF; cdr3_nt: TGTGCCAGCTCATCAGGGCACCAAGAGACCCAGTACTTC
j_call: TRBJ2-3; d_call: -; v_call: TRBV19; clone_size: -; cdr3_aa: CASSLTDISNTDTQYF; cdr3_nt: TGTGCCAGTAGTCTCACGGACATCTCTAACACAGATACGCAGTATTTT
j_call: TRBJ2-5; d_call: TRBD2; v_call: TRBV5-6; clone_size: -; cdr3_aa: CASSTLAGGVETQYF; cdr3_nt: TGTGCCAGCTCCACCCTAGCGGGGGGGGTAGAGACCCAGTACTTC
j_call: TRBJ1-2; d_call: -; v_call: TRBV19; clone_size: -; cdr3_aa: CASSIHSIYGYTF; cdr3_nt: TGTGCCAGTAGTATTCACAGCATCTATGGCTACACCTTC
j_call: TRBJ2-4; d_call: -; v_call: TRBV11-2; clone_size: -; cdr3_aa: CASRSSLAKNIQYF; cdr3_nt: TGTGCCAGCAGGTCTAGTTTAGCCAAAAACATTCAGTACTTC
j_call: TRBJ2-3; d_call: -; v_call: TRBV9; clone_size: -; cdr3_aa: CASSLLSDTQYF; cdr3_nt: TGTGCCAGCAGCCTCCTTTCAGATACGCAGTATTTT
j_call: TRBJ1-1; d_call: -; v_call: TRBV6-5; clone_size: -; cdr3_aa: CASSNRGTTEAFF; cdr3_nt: TGTGCCAGCAGTAATAGGGGGACCACTGAAGCTTTCTTT
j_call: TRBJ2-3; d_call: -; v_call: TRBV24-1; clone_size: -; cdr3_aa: CATRGTAGDTQYF; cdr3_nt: TGTGCCACCCGAGGGACCGCGGGGGATACGCAGTATTTT
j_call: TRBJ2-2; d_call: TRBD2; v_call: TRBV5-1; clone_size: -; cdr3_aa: CASTSLSGGLYTGELFF; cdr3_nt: TGCGCCAGCACCTCCCTTAGCGGGGGCCTATACACCGGGGAGCTGTTTTTT
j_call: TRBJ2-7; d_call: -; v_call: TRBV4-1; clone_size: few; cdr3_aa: CASSQGRERGGENEQYF; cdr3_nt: TGCGCCAGCAGCCAAGGGAGAGAAAGGGGCGGGGAAAACGAGCAGTACTTC
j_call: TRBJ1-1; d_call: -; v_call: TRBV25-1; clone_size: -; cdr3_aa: CASSARQAQLNTEAFF; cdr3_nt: TGTGCCAGCAGTGCCCGGCAGGCGCAACTGAACACTGAAGCTTTCTTT
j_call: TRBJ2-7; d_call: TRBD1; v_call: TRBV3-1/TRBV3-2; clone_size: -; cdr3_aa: CASSQEGRTGSYEQYF; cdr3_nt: TGTGCCAGCAGCCAAGAAGGGAGGACAGGGTCCTACGAGCAGTACTTC
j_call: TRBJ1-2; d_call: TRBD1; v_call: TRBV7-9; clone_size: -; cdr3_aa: CASSRTGVGYTF; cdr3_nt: TGTGCCAGCAGCCGGACAGGGGTCGGCTACACCTTC
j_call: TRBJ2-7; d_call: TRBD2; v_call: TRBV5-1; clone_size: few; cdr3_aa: CASQGTSAEQYF; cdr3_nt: TGCGCCAGCCAAGGGACTAGCGCCGAGCAGTACTTC
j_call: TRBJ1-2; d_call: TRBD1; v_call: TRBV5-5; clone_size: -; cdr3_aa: CASSPRTGGNYGYTF; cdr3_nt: TGTGCCAGCAGCCCCCGGACAGGGGGCAACTATGGCTACACCTTC
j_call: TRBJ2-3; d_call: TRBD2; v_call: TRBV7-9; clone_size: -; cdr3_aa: CASSTGLVPNTQYF; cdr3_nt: TGTGCCAGCAGCACGGGACTAGTCCCGAATACGCAGTATTTT
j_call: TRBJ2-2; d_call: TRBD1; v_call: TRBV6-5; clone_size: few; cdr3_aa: CASKTGHDTGELFF; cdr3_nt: TGTGCCAGCAAGACAGGGCACGACACCGGGGAGCTGTTTTTT
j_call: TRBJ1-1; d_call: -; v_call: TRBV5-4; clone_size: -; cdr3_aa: CASSRASRGNTEAFF; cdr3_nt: TGTGCCAGCAGCCGCGCCAGCAGGGGGAACACTGAAGCTTTCTTT
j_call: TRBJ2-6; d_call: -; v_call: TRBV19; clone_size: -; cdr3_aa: CASSLWAPGANVLTF; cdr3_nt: TGTGCCAGTAGCCTCTGGGCCCCTGGGGCCAACGTCCTGACTTTC
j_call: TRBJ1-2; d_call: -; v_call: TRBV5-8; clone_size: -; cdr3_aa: CASSSGVNYGYTF; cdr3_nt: TGTGCCAGCAGCTCGGGGGTTAACTATGGCTACACCTTC
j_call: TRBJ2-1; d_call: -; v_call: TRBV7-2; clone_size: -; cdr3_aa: CASSFNSGPGEQFF; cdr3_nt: TGTGCCAGCAGCTTTAATTCAGGGCCAGGGGAGCAGTTCTTC
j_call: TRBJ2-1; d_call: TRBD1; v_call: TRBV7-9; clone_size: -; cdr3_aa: CASTDTGQWGDEQFF; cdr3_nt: TGTGCCAGCACCGATACGGGACAGTGGGGAGATGAGCAGTTCTTC
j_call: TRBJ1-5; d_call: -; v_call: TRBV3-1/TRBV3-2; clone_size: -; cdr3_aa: CASSQRGGGVSQPQHF; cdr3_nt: TGTGCCAGCAGCCAGCGGGGGGGAGGTGTTAGTCAGCCCCAGCATTTT
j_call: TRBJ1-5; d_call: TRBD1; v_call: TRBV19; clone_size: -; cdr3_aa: CASNSDRASNQPQHF; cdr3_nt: TGTGCCAGTAACTCCGACAGGGCGAGCAATCAGCCCCAGCATTTT
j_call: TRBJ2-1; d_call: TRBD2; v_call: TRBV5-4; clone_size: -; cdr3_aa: CASSLNLAGGWNEQFF; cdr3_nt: TGTGCCAGCAGCTTGAATCTAGCGGGGGGGTGGAATGAGCAGTTCTTC
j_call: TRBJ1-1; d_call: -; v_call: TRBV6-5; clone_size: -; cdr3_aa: CASTSMGARGTEAFF; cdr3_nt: TGTGCCAGCACCTCGATGGGGGCTCGGGGCACTGAAGCTTTCTTT
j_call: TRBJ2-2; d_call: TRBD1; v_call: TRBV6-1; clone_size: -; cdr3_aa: CASSEVIGTGAGELFF; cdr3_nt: TGTGCCAGCAGTGAAGTTATCGGGACAGGGGCCGGGGAGCTGTTTTTT
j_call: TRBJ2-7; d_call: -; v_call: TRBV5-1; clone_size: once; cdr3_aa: CASSLRLDEQYF; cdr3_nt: TGCGCCAGCAGCCTGCGGCTGGACGAGCAGTACTTC
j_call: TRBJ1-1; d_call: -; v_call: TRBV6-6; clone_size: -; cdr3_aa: CASKGGDILEAEAFF; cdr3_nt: TGTGCCAGCAAGGGGGGGGACATTTTGGAGGCTGAAGCTTTCTTT
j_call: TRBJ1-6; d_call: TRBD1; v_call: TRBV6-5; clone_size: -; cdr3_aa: CASRSTGPPLHF; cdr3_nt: TGTGCCAGCAGATCGACAGGGCCACCCCTCCACTTT
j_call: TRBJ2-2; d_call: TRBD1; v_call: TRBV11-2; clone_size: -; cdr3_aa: CASSYSGTGSPGELFF; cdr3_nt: TGTGCCAGCAGCTACTCCGGGACAGGGTCCCCCGGGGAGCTGTTTTTT
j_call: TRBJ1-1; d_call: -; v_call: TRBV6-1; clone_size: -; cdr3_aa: CASSERGGGNTEAFF; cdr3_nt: TGTGCCAGCAGTGAAAGGGGGGGAGGGAACACTGAAGCTTTCTTT
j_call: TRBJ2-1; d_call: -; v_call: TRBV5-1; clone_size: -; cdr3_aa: CASSLEQGGVFNEQFF; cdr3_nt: TGCGCCAGCAGCTTGGAACAGGGAGGGGTTTTCAATGAGCAGTTCTTC
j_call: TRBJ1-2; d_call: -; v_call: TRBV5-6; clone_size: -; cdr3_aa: CASSFTKGDGYTF; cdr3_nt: TGTGCCAGCAGCTTTACTAAGGGAGATGGCTACACCTTC
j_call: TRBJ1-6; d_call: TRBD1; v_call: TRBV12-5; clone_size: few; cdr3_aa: CASGLVLWGQSRDAYNSPLHF; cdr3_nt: TGTGCTAGTGGTTTGGTGCTTTGGGGACAGTCCCGCGACGCCTATAATTCACCCCTCCACTTT
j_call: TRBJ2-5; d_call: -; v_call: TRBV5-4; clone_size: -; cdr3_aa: CASSRPFSIQETQYF; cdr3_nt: TGTGCCAGCAGTCGACCCTTTAGCATACAAGAGACCCAGTACTTC
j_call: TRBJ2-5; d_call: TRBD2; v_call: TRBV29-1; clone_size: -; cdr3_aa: CSVTGGGLQETQYF; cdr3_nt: TGCAGCGTCACCGGGGGGGGCCTCCAAGAGACCCAGTACTTC
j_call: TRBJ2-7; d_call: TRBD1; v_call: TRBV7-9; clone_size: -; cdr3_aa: CATGTGGFSEQYF; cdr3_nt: TGTGCCACCGGGACAGGGGGCTTTAGCGAGCAGTACTTC
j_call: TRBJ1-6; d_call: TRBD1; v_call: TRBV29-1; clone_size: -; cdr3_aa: CSGRDSFGSLHF; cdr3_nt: TGCAGCGGCCGGGACAGTTTTGGTTCCCTCCACTTT
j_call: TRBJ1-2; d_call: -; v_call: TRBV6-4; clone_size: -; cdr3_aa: CASSPGLGGYTF; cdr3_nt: TGTGCCAGCAGTCCAGGGCTTGGCGGCTACACCTTC